This TCR beta chain appears in the sequencing data of a study of OX40 agonist ivuxolimab in advanced cancers. Across the study: Dosing consisted of intravenous ivuxolimab at 0.01 to 10 mg/kg every 2 weeks. Findings and caveats of the study: On average, a greater number of expanded clones characterised CD8+ T cells relative to CD4+.

CDR1 and CDR2 from the germline V gene are SGHTA and FQGTGA. CDR3 length equals 15 residues. V lost 5 bases and J lost 10, with 18 bases in between. This table comes from immunoSEQ multiplex PCR, and its TCRdb copy is limited to in-frame clones, with some not included. The repertoire holds fewer than 65,000 clones, with approximately 86% as singletons. In regard to this clone: Its antigen is not identified.

This TCR was recovered from an adult with an advanced solid tumor such as melanoma, head and neck, liver or kidney cancer. The sequencing used CD4+ or CD8+ T cells sorted from blood, collected in a trial of the OX40 agonist ivuxolimab. This chain connects TRBV7-3 to TRBJ1-6; a weak D match, TRBD1 (5 bases). CDR3 sequence reads: CASSLREGVDSPLHF. DNA of the CDR3: TGTGCCAGCAGCCTCCGGGAAGGGGTGGACTCACCCCTCCACTTT.